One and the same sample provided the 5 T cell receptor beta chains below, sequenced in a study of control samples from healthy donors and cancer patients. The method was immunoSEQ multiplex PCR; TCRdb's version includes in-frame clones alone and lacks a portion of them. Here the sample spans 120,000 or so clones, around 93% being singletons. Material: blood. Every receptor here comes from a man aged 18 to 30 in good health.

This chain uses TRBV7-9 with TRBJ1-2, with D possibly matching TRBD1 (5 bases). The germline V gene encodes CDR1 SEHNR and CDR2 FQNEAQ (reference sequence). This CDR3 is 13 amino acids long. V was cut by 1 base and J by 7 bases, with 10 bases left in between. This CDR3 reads CASSLGAGVGYTF. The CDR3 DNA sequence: TGTGCCAGCAGCTTAGGTGCGGGGGTTGGCTACACCTTC.

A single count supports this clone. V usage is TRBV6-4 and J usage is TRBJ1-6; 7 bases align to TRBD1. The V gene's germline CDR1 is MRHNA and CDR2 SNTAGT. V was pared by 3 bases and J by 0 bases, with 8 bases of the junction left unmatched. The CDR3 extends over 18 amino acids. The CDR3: CASSEVTGPSSYNSPLHF. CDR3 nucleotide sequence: TGTGCCAGCAGTGAAGTGACAGGGCCGAGCTCCTATAATTCACCCCTCCACTTT.

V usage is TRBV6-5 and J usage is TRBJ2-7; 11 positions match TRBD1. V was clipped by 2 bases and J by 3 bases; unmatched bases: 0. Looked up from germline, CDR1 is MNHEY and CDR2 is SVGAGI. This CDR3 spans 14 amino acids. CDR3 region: CASSYGTGGYEQYF. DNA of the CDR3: TGTGCCAGCAGTTACGGGACAGGGGGCTACGAGCAGTACTTC.

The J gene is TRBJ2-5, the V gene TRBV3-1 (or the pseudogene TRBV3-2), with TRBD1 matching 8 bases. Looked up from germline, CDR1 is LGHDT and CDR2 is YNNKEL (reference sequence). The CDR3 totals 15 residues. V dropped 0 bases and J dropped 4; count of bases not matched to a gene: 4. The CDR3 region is CASSQDPGGTETQYF. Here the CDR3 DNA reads TGTGCCAGCAGCCAAGACCCAGGGGGCACAGAGACCCAGTACTTC.

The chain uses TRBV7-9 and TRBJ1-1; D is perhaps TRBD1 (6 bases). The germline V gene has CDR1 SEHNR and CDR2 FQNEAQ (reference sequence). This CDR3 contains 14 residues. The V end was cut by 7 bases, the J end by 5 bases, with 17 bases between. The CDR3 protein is CASISTGARTEAFF. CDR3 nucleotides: TGTGCCAGCATCAGTACGGGGGCGAGGACTGAAGCTTTCTTT.